Below, 16 T cell receptor beta chains from the same sample are listed, as sequenced in a study of CD4+ T cells in melanoma. The repertoire was sequenced with immunoSEQ multiplex PCR; TCRdb's copy has only in-frame clones and lacks some. This table has around 10,000 clones, about 65% appearing once. The sequenced sample was cells from a culture (not recorded whether cultured in vitro). These TCRs come from a human donor with melanoma.

V gene TRBV7-9 combines with J gene TRBJ1-1; D is perhaps TRBD1 (6 bases). V was trimmed by 5 bases and J by 11 bases, leaving 12 bases between them. CDR1 SEHNR and CDR2 FQNEAQ come from the germline V gene (reference sequence). This CDR3 spans 11 amino acids. CDR3 protein: CASSEQGQAFF. CDR3 sequence (DNA): TGTGCCAGCAGCGAGCAGGGGCAGGCTTTCTTT.

The chain has TRBV5-8 and TRBJ2-7, with D maybe TRBD1 (6 bases). The length of the CDR3 is 16 residues. The V end lost 0 bases, the J end lost 2 bases, and 15 bases lay between the germline ends. CDR1 SGHTS and CDR2 YDEGEE come from the germline V gene. CDR3 sequence (DNA): TGTGCCAGCAGCTTGGGTTTCTGGACAGCCACCTACGAGCAGTACTTC. It encodes CASSLGFWTATYEQYF.

This clone was picked up a small number of times. This CDR3 is CASGTGGNQPQHF. The CDR3 region has the DNA TGTGCCAGTGGTACAGGGGGCAATCAGCCCCAGCATTTT. V and J are TRBV6-4 and TRBJ1-5; 7 positions agree with TRBD1. Looked up from germline, CDR1 is MRHNA and CDR2 is SNTAGT. With V trimmed by 9 bases and J by 2 bases, 4 bases remained unmatched. This CDR3 comprises 13 residues.

The chain links TRBV6-1 to TRBJ1-5; D might be TRBD1 (5 bases). With 5 bases removed from V and 5 bases from J, the gap between germline ends came to 16 bases. The germline V gene encodes CDR1 MNHNS and CDR2 SASEGT. This CDR3 region has 15 residues. The CDR3 is CASSMEGSGYQPQHF. The CDR3, as DNA: TGTGCCAGCAGTATGGAGGGGAGCGGCTATCAGCCCCAGCATTTT.

This clone was picked up one time. The V call is TRBV7-9, the J call TRBJ1-2, with 7 positions matching TRBD1. The germline V gene has CDR1 SEHNR and CDR2 FQNEAQ (reference sequence). CDR3 length: 13 amino acids. The ends lost 3 bases at V and 2 bases at J; junction bases unmatched: 0. This CDR3 reads CASSLGQNYGYTF. DNA for the CDR3: TGTGCCAGCAGCTTGGGACAGAACTATGGCTACACCTTC.

This clone appeared a single time. The rearrangement links TRBV5-1 to TRBJ2-2; D is unresolved. CDR3 length: 13 amino acids. Germline CDR1 and CDR2: SGHRS and YFSETQ. The V and J ends lost 0 bases and 2 bases respectively, with 2 bases between them. CDR3 nucleotides: TGCGCCAGCAGCTTGGCCAACACCGGGGAGCTGTTTTTT. This translates into CASSLANTGELFF.

The gene calls are TRBV15 and TRBJ1-3; D is ambiguous. The germline V gene encodes CDR1 LNHNV and CDR2 YYDKDF (reference sequence). CDR3 size: 15 residues. Trimming removed 1 base at V and 1 base at J, with 8 bases between. The chain's CDR3 is CATSRGRQSGNTIYF. In DNA, the CDR3 is TGTGCCACCAGCAGAGGCAGACAATCTGGAAACACCATATATTTT.

This clone was observed a few times. The chain recombines TRBV5-6 with TRBJ2-7; D is ambiguous. The V end was cut by 1 base, the J end by 1 base, with 6 bases between. The CDR3 has 13 residues. The germline gives CDR1 SGHDT, CDR2 YYEEEE. Here the CDR3 DNA reads TGTGCCAGCAGCTTGCGGCAGTCCTACGAGCAGTACTTC. It yields the protein CASSLRQSYEQYF.

The chain combines TRBV29-1 with TRBJ2-1; either TRBD1 or TRBD2 may supply D (6 bases each). Germline-derived CDR1 and CDR2 are SQVTM and ANQGSEA. The CDR3 contains 14 residues. Between the trimmed V and J ends, which lost 6 bases and 3 bases, there was a span of 15 bases. CDR3: CSVVQGGHYNEQFF. The CDR3 nucleotides read TGCAGCGTCGTCCAAGGGGGGCACTACAATGAGCAGTTCTTC.

The chain couples TRBV30 to TRBJ1-1; no clear D gene. V was pared by 0 bases and J by 6 bases, with 11 bases between. CDR1 is GTSNPN and CDR2 is SVGIG in the germline V gene (reference sequence). CDR3 size: 13 residues. The CDR3 coding sequence is TGTGCCTGGAGTGTTCTGTCAAAGTCTGAAGCTTTCTTT. This codes for CAWSVLSKSEAFF.

As to this clone: It is unclear where the CDR3 begins or ends on the DNA, so no DNA is shown, and the CDR3 is as TCRdb lists it. The chain links TRBV6-5 to TRBJ1-2. The V gene's germline CDR1 is MNHEY and CDR2 SVGAGI. Termini included, the CDR3 measures 15 amino acids. The CDR3 region is CASSFALGIYSHKYF.

This clone was seen a handful of times. This rearrangement joins TRBV18 to TRBJ2-7; D remains unclear. CDR1 and CDR2 from the germline V gene are KGHSH and LQKENI. V gave up 1 base and J gave up 1 base, with 8 bases separating them. This CDR3 is built from 14 residues. The CDR3 coding sequence is TGTGCCAGCTCACCACAGGACGGGTCCTACGAGCAGTACTTC. Protein product: CASSPQDGSYEQYF.

The gene calls are TRBV5-5 and TRBJ1-5; D is uncertain. CDR3 length equals 13 residues. Germline values: CDR1 SGHKS, CDR2 YYEKEE (reference sequence). Trimming shortened V by 1 base and J by 2 bases, and 4 bases separated the two germline ends. The CDR3 bases are TGTGCCAGCAGCTTGACAGGCAATCAGCCCCAGCATTTT. Translating it yields CASSLTGNQPQHF.

The chain carries TRBV5-1 and TRBJ2-3; TRBD2 matches at 8 bases. Trimming removed 2 bases from V and 7 bases from J; junction bases left unmatched: 6. The germline V gene has CDR1 SGHRS and CDR2 YFSETQ. CDR3 length: 14 amino acids. The CDR3 sequence is CASSFRRGVYTQYF. Here the CDR3 DNA reads TGCGCCAGCAGCTTCCGGCGGGGGGTGTATACGCAGTATTTT.

The chain carries TRBV5-6 and TRBJ2-3; the D gene could be TRBD1 or TRBD2 (5 bases each). The germline CDR1 and CDR2 sequences are SGHDT and YYEEEE. The germline V and J ends were trimmed by 6 bases and 6 bases, with 23 bases remaining between them. This CDR3 has 16 residues. CDR3 sequence: CASTPGTKLFGDTQYF. Here the CDR3 DNA reads TGTGCCAGCACTCCCGGGACCAAACTCTTCGGGGATACGCAGTATTTT.

This clone was found a few times. V usage is TRBV7-9 and J usage is TRBJ1-2, with TRBD1 matching 7 bases. J was trimmed by 7 bases and V by 5 bases; bases with no gene match: 13. This CDR3 is 15 amino acids long. Germline assignment: CDR1 SEHNR and CDR2 FQNEAQ (reference sequence). The CDR3 here is CASSPWDSPAGGYTF. The DNA of the CDR3 is TGTGCCAGCAGCCCTTGGGACAGCCCGGCGGGTGGCTACACCTTC.